The rows below give T cell receptor beta chains drawn from one sample of a study of graft-versus-host responses after intestinal transplantation. Their cognate antigens are unknown. This table comes from immunoSEQ multiplex PCR, and its TCRdb copy is limited to in-frame clones, with some not included. The sample yields about 47,000 clones, approximately 95% seen once. The sequenced sample was unstimulated CD8+ T cells sorted from spleen or lymph node cells, obtained before transplant. The receptor source for this set is a human donor who was the organ donor for an intestinal transplant. Each CDR3 is given with its conserved first and last residue. A D gene is named only where the DNA matches it firmly. Only part of the rows carry a size: once, few, many, or a class if the clone is expanded.

V gene: TRBV27
CDR3 length: 13
clone size: -
D gene: -
J gene: TRBJ2-5
CDR3 protein: CASSLGGTETQYF
CDR3 DNA: TGTGCCAGCAGTTTAGGCGGTACAGAGACCCAGTACTTC

V gene: TRBV11-2
CDR3 length: 17
clone size: -
D gene: -
J gene: TRBJ2-2
CDR3 protein: CASSPLEGLLLTGELFF
CDR3 DNA: TGTGCCAGCAGCCCCCTGGAGGGCCTGCTGCTGACCGGGGAGCTGTTTTTT

V gene: TRBV9
CDR3 length: 13
clone size: -
D gene: -
J gene: TRBJ2-1
CDR3 protein: CASSVVSGGEQFF
CDR3 DNA: TGTGCCAGCAGCGTAGTTTCGGGTGGGGAGCAGTTCTTC

V gene: TRBV6-5
CDR3 length: 12
clone size: once
D gene: TRBD1
J gene: TRBJ2-7
CDR3 protein: CASSYSRGEQYF
CDR3 DNA: TGTGCCAGCAGTTACTCCAGGGGGGAGCAGTACTTC

V gene: TRBV4-1
CDR3 length: 14
clone size: -
D gene: TRBD1
J gene: TRBJ2-7
CDR3 protein: CASSQGDRAYEQYF
CDR3 DNA: TGCGCCAGCAGCCAAGGGGACAGGGCTTACGAGCAGTACTTC

V gene: TRBV18
CDR3 length: 15
clone size: -
D gene: TRBD1
J gene: TRBJ2-7
CDR3 protein: CASSQAGTGVYEQYF
CDR3 DNA: TGTGCCAGCTCACAGGCCGGGACAGGGGTATACGAGCAGTACTTC

V gene: TRBV7-3
CDR3 length: 13
clone size: -
D gene: -
J gene: TRBJ2-3
CDR3 protein: CASSFGGTDTQYF
CDR3 DNA: TGTGCCAGCAGCTTTGGAGGCACAGATACGCAGTATTTT

V gene: TRBV5-4
CDR3 length: 13
clone size: -
D gene: TRBD1
J gene: TRBJ2-5
CDR3 protein: CASDEGTGETQYF
CDR3 DNA: TGTGCCAGCGATGAGGGGACAGGAGAGACCCAGTACTTC

V gene: TRBV19
CDR3 length: 13
clone size: -
D gene: -
J gene: TRBJ1-5
CDR3 protein: CASRPGGLGPQHF
CDR3 DNA: TGTGCCAGTAGGCCGGGTGGTTTGGGGCCCCAGCATTTT

V gene: TRBV27
CDR3 length: 14
clone size: -
D gene: -
J gene: TRBJ1-4
CDR3 protein: CASSLRGRNEKLFF
CDR3 DNA: TGTGCCAGCAGTTTAAGGGGACGCAATGAAAAACTGTTTTTT

V gene: TRBV14
CDR3 length: 12
clone size: -
D gene: TRBD1
J gene: TRBJ1-4
CDR3 protein: CASSQQTGRLFF
CDR3 DNA: TGTGCCAGCAGCCAACAGACAGGGCGGCTGTTTTTT

V gene: TRBV7-3
CDR3 length: 14
clone size: few
D gene: TRBD2
J gene: TRBJ2-1
CDR3 protein: CASSSSGGDNEQFF
CDR3 DNA: TGTGCCAGCAGCTCTAGCGGGGGGGACAATGAGCAGTTCTTC

V gene: TRBV9
CDR3 length: 14
clone size: once
D gene: TRBD1
J gene: TRBJ2-2
CDR3 protein: CASSGYQGAGELFF
CDR3 DNA: TGTGCCAGCAGCGGCTACCAGGGGGCCGGGGAGCTGTTTTTT